A selection of T cell receptor beta chains follows, all from one sample in a study of T cells after yellow fever vaccination. MiXCR, run by TCRdb on the 5' RACE reads, gives a single entry per CDR3 protein. The sample shows tens of thousands of distinct CDR3 sequences, roughly 7% of them seen only once. Sequenced here: CD8+ T cells sorted from PBMCs, sampled around 15 days after the first yellow fever vaccination. The receptors stem from a man between 18 and 29 years old who received the YFV17D yellow fever vaccine. Both conserved end residues are part of each CDR3. Each record gives: J gene, clone size, V gene, D gene, CDR3 protein, CDR3 DNA. A D gene is named only where the DNA matches it firmly. Clone size appears in some rows only: once, few, many, or a class for an expanded clone.

>TRBJ1-1|.|TRBV7-9|.
CASNSRGYTEAFF
TGTGCCAGCAATTCTAGGGGTTACACTGAAGCTTTCTTT
>TRBJ2-1|few|TRBV5-5|.
CASSLFGSGGNEQFF
TGTGCCAGCAGCTTGTTTGGTAGTGGAGGGAATGAGCAGTTCTTC
>TRBJ1-5|.|TRBV5-5|TRBD1
CASSLLGQANNRNQPQHF
TGTGCCAGCAGCTTACTGGGACAGGCCAACAACCGCAATCAGCCCCAGCATTTT
>TRBJ1-1|many|TRBV6-6|.
CASSYLSAGATEAFF
TGTGCCAGCAGTTACCTCTCCGCAGGGGCCACTGAAGCTTTCTTT
>TRBJ1-1|many|TRBV12-3/TRBV12-4|.
CASREGINTEAFF
TGTGCCAGCAGGGAGGGGATTAACACTGAAGCTTTCTTT
>TRBJ1-1|many|TRBV14|TRBD1
CASSLGGGLAREAFF
TGTGCCAGCAGCCTAGGAGGGGGCTTAGCCCGTGAAGCTTTCTTT
>TRBJ2-1|many|TRBV12-3/TRBV12-4|.
CASNSGGEQFF
TGTGCCAGCAATTCCGGGGGTGAGCAGTTCTTC
>TRBJ2-1|many|TRBV6-2/TRBV6-3|.
CASSWVGHEQFF
TGTGCCAGCAGTTGGGTGGGGCATGAGCAGTTCTTC
>TRBJ1-1|many|TRBV7-6|.
CASSLMGAEAFF
TGTGCCAGCAGCTTAATGGGGGCTGAAGCTTTCTTT
>TRBJ2-7|many|TRBV7-6|TRBD1
CASSLGTGPIYEQYF
TGTGCCAGCAGCTTAGGGACAGGCCCCATCTACGAGCAGTACTTC
>TRBJ2-7|many|TRBV12-3/TRBV12-4|TRBD1
CASSHSGTGIEQYF
TGTGCCAGCAGTCACTCCGGGACAGGGATCGAGCAGTACTTC
>TRBJ2-1|many|TRBV20-1|TRBD2
CSARDLAEPSYNEQFF
TGCAGTGCTAGAGATCTAGCGGAACCCTCCTACAATGAGCAGTTCTTC
>TRBJ2-3|.|TRBV2|TRBD2
CAFRLGAGGLARDTQYF
TGTGCCTTCAGGTTAGGGGCAGGGGGACTAGCAAGGGATACGCAGTATTTT
>TRBJ2-1|many|TRBV7-8|TRBD1
CASSLGQNEQFF
TGTGCCAGCAGCTTGGGACAGAATGAGCAGTTCTTC
>TRBJ2-3|many|TRBV6-2/TRBV6-3|TRBD2
CASSFNPRASGGTDTQYF
TGTGCCAGCAGCTTCAACCCCCGGGCTAGCGGGGGGACGGATACGCAGTATTTT
>TRBJ1-1|.|TRBV10-3|.
CTISLGPGPVSEAFF
TGTACCATCTCACTGGGGCCGGGACCCGTATCGGAAGCTTTCTTT
>TRBJ2-5|many|TRBV27|.
CASSFTPGGQETQYF
TGTGCCAGCAGCTTCACTCCAGGAGGCCAAGAGACCCAGTACTTC
>TRBJ1-1|many|TRBV29-1|.
CMGILNTEAFF
TGCATGGGGATTCTGAACACTGAAGCTTTCTTT
>TRBJ2-5|many|TRBV9|TRBD2
CASSAPGGYETQYF
TGTGCCAGCAGCGCACCGGGGGGATACGAGACCCAGTACTTC
>TRBJ2-7|many|TRBV10-3|.
CAISESGAYEQYF
TGTGCCATCAGTGAGTCCGGGGCCTACGAGCAGTACTTC
>TRBJ2-2|few|TRBV12-5|TRBD1
CASSGDREYYTGELFF
TGTGCTAGTAGTGGAGACAGGGAGTACTACACCGGGGAGCTGTTTTTT
>TRBJ2-7|many|TRBV4-3|.
CASSQAPGRYEQYF
TGCGCCAGCAGCCAAGCCCCTGGACGATACGAGCAGTACTTC
>TRBJ2-1|many|TRBV4-1|.
CASSQAGALYNEQFF
TGCGCCAGCAGCCAAGCGGGGGCCCTTTACAATGAGCAGTTCTTC
>TRBJ2-2|many|TRBV27|.
CASSLSETGELFF
TGTGCCAGCAGTTTATCCGAGACCGGGGAGCTGTTTTTT
>TRBJ2-1|many|TRBV5-1|TRBD2
CASSWGASGADNEQFF
TGCGCCAGCAGCTGGGGGGCTAGCGGGGCGGACAATGAGCAGTTCTTC
>TRBJ1-2|many|TRBV6-1|.
CASSRNRDNYGYTF
TGTGCCAGCAGTAGGAACAGGGATAACTATGGCTACACCTTC
>TRBJ2-1|many|TRBV3-1|.
CASSQDRRNEQFF
TGTGCCAGCAGCCAAGATCGTAGGAATGAGCAGTTCTTC
>TRBJ1-1|many|TRBV4-1|.
CASSHQGYTTEAFF
TGCGCCAGCAGCCACCAGGGCTACACCACTGAAGCTTTCTTT
>TRBJ1-2|many|TRBV29-1|.
CSVEGADLYGYTF
TGCAGCGTTGAAGGGGCTGATTTATACGGCTACACCTTC
>TRBJ2-3|.|TRBV11-2|TRBD2
CASSLGLSRGGRDTQYF
TGTGCCAGCAGCTTAGGTTTATCGCGGGGGGGCCGGGATACGCAGTATTTT
>TRBJ2-2|few|TRBV6-2/TRBV6-3|.
CASSYSGTGELFF
TGTGCCAGCAGTTACAGTGGAACCGGGGAGCTGTTTTTT
>TRBJ2-1|many|TRBV10-3|TRBD2
CAIAGSDQRGNDEQFF
TGTGCCATCGCGGGCTCAGACCAGCGGGGAAACGATGAGCAGTTCTTC
>TRBJ1-1|.|TRBV12-5|.
CASGFYLPKLTEAFF
TGTGCTAGTGGTTTCTACCTTCCCAAACTAACTGAAGCTTTCTTT
>TRBJ1-2|many|TRBV7-9|.
CASSSQGADGYTF
TGTGCCAGCAGCTCCCAGGGAGCGGATGGCTACACCTTC
>TRBJ2-3|.|TRBV4-3|.
CASSPRWDPEKQYF
TGCGCCAGCAGCCCCCGGTGGGACCCAGAAAAACAGTATTTT
>TRBJ2-5|many|TRBV24-1|TRBD2
CATSDFRGVQETQYF
TGTGCCACCAGTGATTTCCGGGGGGTCCAAGAGACCCAGTACTTC
>TRBJ2-3|.|TRBV21-1|.
CASINTRMGGGGTDTQYF
TGTGCCAGCATCAATACGAGGATGGGCGGTGGGGGCACAGATACGCAGTATTTT
>TRBJ1-4|many|TRBV10-3|.
CAISESGLPGEKLFF
TGTGCCATCAGTGAGTCGGGACTGCCGGGGGAAAAACTGTTTTTT
>TRBJ2-7|many|TRBV5-1|TRBD1
CASSLVGQGPYEQYF
TGCGCCAGCAGCTTGGTGGGACAGGGACCTTACGAGCAGTACTTC
>TRBJ1-1|many|TRBV6-2/TRBV6-3|.
CASSYGRAEAFF
TGTGCCAGCAGTTACGGGCGAGCTGAAGCTTTCTTT
>TRBJ2-1|.|TRBV27|TRBD1
CASSQDRGQYNEQFF
TGTGCCAGCAGCCAGGACAGGGGCCAATACAATGAGCAGTTCTTC
>TRBJ2-1|many|TRBV19|.
CASSIAGQVRDEQFF
TGTGCCAGTAGTATAGCAGGGCAGGTCAGGGATGAGCAGTTCTTC
>TRBJ2-2|many|TRBV29-1|.
CSVAILNTGELFF
TGCAGCGTTGCTATCTTAAACACCGGGGAGCTGTTTTTT
>TRBJ2-5|many|TRBV11-2|.
CASSSGNRVGETQYF
TGTGCCAGCAGCTCCGGAAACAGGGTCGGAGAGACCCAGTACTTC
>TRBJ2-5|.|TRBV7-1|TRBD2
CASSILGTSGGPWETQYF
TGTGCCAGCAGCATCCTAGGGACTAGCGGGGGGCCGTGGGAGACCCAGTACTTC
>TRBJ2-2|many|TRBV5-1|.
CASSLAVGAYTGELFF
TGCGCCAGCAGCTTGGCGGTTGGAGCCTACACCGGGGAGCTGTTTTTT
>TRBJ1-2|many|TRBV4-1|.
CASSQVWTDNYGYTF
TGCGCCAGCAGCCAAGTGTGGACGGATAACTATGGCTACACCTTC
>TRBJ2-3|.|TRBV20-1|.
CSARDPLASALTDTQYF
TGCAGTGCTAGAGACCCCCTGGCTAGCGCCCTTACAGATACGCAGTATTTT
>TRBJ1-2|many|TRBV19|.
CASSIGGAGYTF
TGTGCCAGTAGTATAGGAGGGGCTGGCTACACCTTC
>TRBJ2-3|many|TRBV10-2|TRBD2
CASILAGSTDTQYF
TGCGCCAGCATCCTAGCGGGGTCAACAGATACGCAGTATTTT
>TRBJ2-3|many|TRBV20-1|.
CSGAGRDLTDTQYF
TGCAGCGGCGCTGGGCGGGACCTCACAGATACGCAGTATTTT
>TRBJ1-1|.|TRBV12-5|TRBD1
CASGLVLGQGQEAFF
TGTGCTAGTGGTTTGGTACTTGGACAGGGACAAGAAGCTTTCTTT
>TRBJ2-5|many|TRBV20-1|.
CSATWVEETQYF
TGCAGTGCTACGTGGGTTGAAGAGACCCAGTACTTC
>TRBJ1-1|many|TRBV20-1|.
CSAWRGNTEAFF
TGCAGTGCATGGAGGGGGAACACTGAAGCTTTCTTT
>TRBJ2-3|many|TRBV3-1|TRBD2
CASSKRGADTDTQYF
TGTGCCAGCAGCAAGCGGGGGGCCGACACAGATACGCAGTATTTT
>TRBJ1-1|many|TRBV10-3|.
CAISEGLGMTEAFF
TGTGCCATCAGTGAGGGATTGGGTATGACTGAAGCTTTCTTT
>TRBJ1-6|many|TRBV9|TRBD1
CASSARDRIHSPLHF
TGTGCCAGCAGCGCCCGGGACAGAATCCATTCACCCCTCCACTTT